This entry is about one T cell receptor beta chain. The antigen is undetermined. The data are from a study of CD8+ T cells in alopecia areata. Study-level information: A 6-month period off drug followed tofacitinib, which lasted 6 to 18 months. Notes on the study in general: Especially in alopecia totalis/universalis, lesional scalp showed greater clonality than normal scalp did. Mice showed TCR sharing more clearly than patients did, possibly owing to HLA.

Germline V gene lookup returns CDR1 SGDLS and CDR2 YYNGEE. Deletions cut 4 bases from V and 7 bases from J, with 8 bases between. CDR3 size: 12 residues. Extracted RNA was reverse transcribed, and the resulting cDNA served as sequencing template. Sequencing used immunoSEQ multiplex PCR; TCRdb keeps in-frame clones, though not all of them. In the table there are approximately 150,000 clones, 40% to 65% of which are singletons. Specimen: CD4+ T cells sorted from blood, collected at week 0. This TCR came from a human donor with alopecia areata. V and J are TRBV9 and TRBJ2-2, with unresolved D. CDR3 sequence (DNA): TGTGCCAGCAGCCTTGAACGCGGGGAGCTGTTTTTT. The encoded protein is CASSLERGELFF.